The T cell receptor beta chain described here comes from a study of T cells after yellow fever vaccination. The CDR3 contains 16 residues. With V trimmed by 5 bases and J by 1 base, 9 bases remained unmatched. Germline-derived CDR1 and CDR2 are SGHTA and FQGTGA. General study findings and limits: Most clones from primary vaccination were detected again post-booster (approximately 96% CD4, roughly 90% CD8). Weaker in magnitude, the secondary response showed a faster peak on day 5 versus 15.

TCRdb passed the 5' RACE reads through MiXCR, listing each CDR3 protein once. The table includes about 99,000 distinct CDR3 sequences, less than 6% detected once. As for this clonotype: Antigen unknown.

The chain recombines TRBV7-3 with TRBJ2-3, with 7 positions matching TRBD2. The sequencing here drew on CD8+ T cells sorted from PBMCs, taken 10 days after the yellow fever booster vaccination. The receptor's source is a young man who received the YFV17D yellow fever vaccine. The CDR3 sequence is CASSRTPSGGTDTQYF. The CDR3 DNA follows: TGTGCCAGCAGCAGGACTCCCAGCGGGGGCACAGATACGCAGTATTTT.